A single TCR beta chain is shown here with its context. Its antigen is still unknown. The data were obtained in a study of T cells in Graves' hyperthyroidism and ophthalmopathy. Study results and limitations: Most clonotypes expanded in the thyroid (above 0.001) were also present in blood. It was a median approximately 6.9 months before onset that the model predicted ophthalmopathy. Patients with ophthalmopathy were separated from those with stable hyperthyroidism by a 13 V-J model.

CDR3 size: 15 residues. CDR1 is SGHRS, CDR2 YFSETQ, per germline. Trimming took 6 bases from V and 0 from J; bases not matched to a gene: 8. RNA transcripts provided the source from which TCR beta CDR3 regions were amplified. The HTBI primer set drove a first-round RT-PCR of the TCR CDR3. TCRdb re-analysed the multiplex PCR reads in MiXCR, keeping a single row per CDR3 protein. This sample has roughly 420,000 distinct CDR3 sequences, with roughly an eighth found just once. The receptor was isolated from a woman between 18 and 30 years old with Graves' hyperthyroidism. Sequenced sample: blood. The chain joins TRBV5-1 to TRBJ2-7, with 8 bases aligning to TRBD1. CDR3 residues: CASKGDRSYSYEQYF. CDR3 DNA sequence: TGCGCCAGCAAGGGGGACAGGTCCTACTCCTACGAGCAGTACTTC.